The source of this T cell receptor (beta chain) is a study of blood T cells in healthy people across ages. Study-wide findings and caveats: Without sorted subsets, naive and antigen-experienced compartments could not be conclusively compared.

Per sample, extraction of total RNA gave at least 5.5 micrograms in every case. Primers used in a second PCR of roughly 6 to 11 cycles were a sample-barcoded 5' primer and a J-beta primer mix. The yield of each sample was at least 2.5 million CDR3-containing paired-end reads. TCRdb re-derived calls from the 5' RACE reads in MiXCR, one entry per CDR3 protein. The sample has 250,000 to 300,000 distinct CDR3 sequences, roughly 26% seen once; the top ten hold around 29%. On this clonotype: The target antigen is unknown.

V was cut by 8 bases and J by 0 bases, with 14 bases left in between. The length of the CDR3 is 15 residues. Germline V gene lookup returns CDR1 LNHNV and CDR2 YYDKDF (reference sequence). Source material: blood. This receptor was identified in a woman aged 70-85 years in good health. V gene TRBV15 combines with J gene TRBJ2-1; possibly TRBD1 or TRBD2 for D (5 bases each). This CDR3 reads CATAQGPRSYNEQFF. CDR3 nucleotide sequence: TGTGCCACCGCTCAGGGACCCCGCTCCTACAATGAGCAGTTCTTC.